This T cell receptor beta chain was recovered during a study of blood T cells in healthy people across ages. The authors ran a second PCR of roughly 6 to 11 cycles using a sample-barcoded 5' primer and a J-beta primer mix. TCRdb re-analysed the 5' RACE reads in MiXCR, keeping a single row per CDR3 protein. The data show around 1,800,000 distinct CDR3 sequences, approximately 40% seen once. A note on this clonotype: Antigen: not known.

Approximately 9 milliliters of peripheral blood were drawn from each donor into EDTA-treated tubes. Study results and caveats: PBMCs left unsorted prevented a conclusive naive versus antigen-experienced comparison. Older age coincided with a roughly linear decline in TCR beta diversity per million T cells.

Material: blood. The clonotype was recovered from a human donor in good health.

The CDR3 bases are TGCAGTTCCCTTTTTTCCTACGAGCAGTACTTC. The encoded protein is CSSLFSYEQYF. The chain has TRBV20-1 and TRBJ2-7, with unresolved D. Looked up from germline, CDR1 is DFQATT and CDR2 is SNEGSKA (reference sequence). The CDR3 is 11 residues long. The ends were cut back, 8 bases at V and 1 base at J, with 9 bases in the middle.